Presented here are 18 T cell receptor beta chains from one specimen sequenced in a study of CD8+ T cells in alopecia areata. Isolated RNA was reverse transcribed into cDNA used as the sequencing template. Using immunoSEQ multiplex PCR, the repertoire was profiled, and TCRdb retains in-frame clones only, with some absent. Of tens of thousands of clones in the sample, approximately 50% were seen once. The source material was NKG2D-high CD8+ T cells sorted from blood. The receptor set was obtained from a human donor with alopecia areata.

V is TRBV27 and J is TRBJ2-7; a weak D match, TRBD2 (5 bases). The CDR3 totals 12 residues. Trimming shortened V by 6 bases and J by 5 bases, and 11 bases separated the two germline ends. The germline V gene has CDR1 MNHEY and CDR2 SMNVEV (reference sequence). The CDR3 here is CASRGLIDEQYF. CDR3 nucleotide sequence: TGTGCCAGCAGAGGACTTATCGACGAGCAGTACTTC.

This clone was picked up a small number of times. The chain uses TRBV28 and TRBJ2-7; D might be TRBD2 (6 bases). Trimming cost V 5 bases and J 5 bases, with 10 bases left between them. Germline CDR1 and CDR2: MDHEN and SYDVKM. The CDR3 extends over 12 amino acids. The CDR3 sequence: CASSDGGDEQYF. For the CDR3, the DNA is TGTGCCAGCAGTGACGGAGGGGACGAGCAGTACTTC.

The chain has TRBV14 and TRBJ2-1; tentative D call: TRBD1 (6 bases). Germline CDR1 and CDR2: SGHDN and FVKESK. Deletions cut 2 bases from V and 7 bases from J, with 15 bases between. The CDR3 length is 15 residues. The CDR3 loop is CASSQFRGRGNEQFF. As DNA, the CDR3 is TGTGCCAGCAGCCAATTCCGGGGCAGGGGAAATGAGCAGTTCTTC.

On this clone: One junction end does not reproduce the germline sequence, and a read error may be involved. The genes are TRBV6-6 and TRBJ2-1, with 7 bases fitting TRBD2. This CDR3 is 13 amino acids long. CDR1 is MNHNY and CDR2 is SVGAGI in the germline V gene (reference sequence). The CDR3 region is CASRYSGGNEQFF. CDR3 bases: TGTGCCAGCAGGTACTCGGGAGGTAATGAGCAGTTCTTC.

The chain is built from TRBV30 and TRBJ2-4, with a tentative D call TRBD1 (5 bases). CDR1 and CDR2 from the germline V gene are GTSNPN and SVGIG (reference sequence). The length of the CDR3 is 11 residues. Trimming stripped 3 bases from V and 8 bases from J, with 8 bases between. The CDR3 DNA follows: TGTGCCTGGAGGACAGAATACATTCAGTACTTC. Protein product: CAWRTEYIQYF.

J is TRBJ2-3 and V is TRBV4-1, with D hard to call. This CDR3 has 15 residues. The V and J ends lost 2 bases and 5 bases respectively, with 14 bases between them. Germline V gene sequence: CDR1 MGHRA, CDR2 YSYEKL. CDR3: CASSQNSFQIDTQYF. CDR3 sequence (DNA): TGCGCCAGCAGCCAAAATAGTTTCCAGATAGATACGCAGTATTTT.

This chain uses TRBV29-1 with TRBJ1-1; D ambiguous. This CDR3 contains 15 residues. V was clipped by 6 bases and J by 0 bases, with 17 bases between them. The germline gives CDR1 SQVTM, CDR2 ANQGSEA. The CDR3 region has the DNA TGCAGCGTGCCCGGGCTGTGGTCGATGAACACTGAAGCTTTCTTT. This translates into CSVPGLWSMNTEAFF.

Comments on this clone: Other DNA variants within this sample encode the same CDR3. The chain couples TRBV11-3 to TRBJ2-5; D is ambiguous. Per germline, CDR1 SGHNT and CDR2 YENEEA. The CDR3 extends over 12 amino acids. Trimming pared 5 bases from V and 5 bases from J, leaving 9 bases between. The CDR3 DNA is TGTGCCAGCAGCCCATCCCGGGAGACCCAGTACTTC. It codes for CASSPSRETQYF. Drawing the rest from reference TRBV11-3 and TRBJ2-5, the complete variable domain is EAGVVQSPRYKIIEKKQPVAFWCNPISGHNTLYWYLQNLGQGPELLIRYENEEAVDDSQLPKDRFSAERLKGVDSTLKIQPAELGDSAVYLCASSPSRETQYFGPGTRLLVL.

The chain combines TRBV28 with TRBJ2-7; 8 bases are a match to TRBD1. The CDR3 has 14 residues. V lost 5 bases, J lost 5 bases, and 8 bases stayed unmatched. Per the germline V gene, CDR1 is MDHEN and CDR2 is SYDVKM. CDR3 residues: CASSGTDRVHEQYF. As DNA, the CDR3 is TGTGCCAGCAGTGGTACGGACAGGGTCCACGAGCAGTACTTC.

The chain is built from TRBV29-1 and TRBJ2-1; D perhaps matches TRBD1 (7 bases). Germline CDR1 SQVTM, CDR2 ANQGSEA. This CDR3 has 15 residues. V shed 0 bases and J shed 7 bases, with 16 bases lying between them. The CDR3 spells CSVEDRRGRGNEQFF. For the CDR3, the DNA is TGCAGCGTTGAAGATCGGAGGGGGCGAGGAAATGAGCAGTTCTTC.

This chain links TRBV28 with TRBJ2-7; the D gene is possibly TRBD2 (5 bases). V was pared by 2 bases and J by 3 bases, with 11 bases between. CDR1 is MDHEN, CDR2 SYDVKM, per germline. The CDR3 consists of 14 residues. The CDR3 sequence is CASSLAEDGYEQYF. In nucleotides, the CDR3 is TGTGCCAGCAGTTTAGCGGAGGACGGCTACGAGCAGTACTTC.

This rearrangement joins TRBV10-2 to TRBJ2-1; 8 nucleotides line up with TRBD1. J gave up 6 bases and V 0 bases, and 7 bases lay outside the gene matches. The CDR3 is 16 amino acids. CDR1 and CDR2 from the germline V gene are WSHSY and SAAADI. CDR3 sequence (DNA): TGCGCCAGCAGTGAGTCTTCCAGGGGGCTTAGCAATGAGCAGTTCTTC. Residues: CASSESSRGLSNEQFF.

The rearrangement joins TRBV30 to TRBJ2-7; D ambiguous. V lost 5 bases, J lost 3 bases, and 5 bases lay in between. CDR1 is GTSNPN and CDR2 is SVGIG in the germline V gene (reference sequence). CDR3 length: 10 residues. The CDR3 nucleotides are TGTGCCTGGGGGATCTACGAGCAGTACTTC. Its translation is CAWGIYEQYF.

The chain carries TRBV29-1 and TRBJ1-2; D might be TRBD1 (5 bases). Germline V gene sequence: CDR1 SQVTM, CDR2 ANQGSEA. CDR3 length: 11 residues. Deletions cut 7 bases from V and 3 bases from J, with 9 bases between. The CDR3 nucleotides read TGCAGCGGTGGGACGGACTATGGCTACACCTTC. Translation: CSGGTDYGYTF.

The rearrangement uses TRBV15 and TRBJ2-4; the D gene is possibly TRBD1 (6 bases). The CDR3 runs 16 residues. CDR1 and CDR2 (germline): LNHNV, YYDKDF (reference sequence). V lost 1 base and J lost 7, with 17 bases in between. The CDR3 here is CATSRVQGTKRNIQYF. The DNA of the CDR3 is TGTGCCACCAGCAGAGTCCAGGGGACCAAGCGGAACATTCAGTACTTC.

The V gene is TRBV28, the J gene TRBJ1-2; a possible D gene is TRBD1 (6 bases). V dropped 6 bases and J dropped 0 bases, with 20 bases sitting between them. CDR1 MDHEN and CDR2 SYDVKM come from the germline V gene. This CDR3 contains 17 residues. The CDR3 coding sequence is TGTGCCAGCAGCCCAATTCCACAGGGCCAGGCTAACTATGGCTACACCTTC. This gives the protein CASSPIPQGQANYGYTF.

The chain uses TRBV7-9 and TRBJ2-7; D remains unclear. Germline CDR1 SEHNR, CDR2 FQNEAQ (reference sequence). The CDR3 extends over 13 amino acids. V lost 1 base and J 2 bases, leaving 6 bases between the germline ends. The DNA of the CDR3 is TGTGCCAGCAGCTTAGTTTCGGCCTACGAGCAGTACTTC. It translates to CASSLVSAYEQYF. Full variable domain (missing parts from reference TRBV7-9 and TRBJ2-7): DTGVSQNPRHKITKRGQNVTFRCDPISEHNRLYWYRQTLGQGPEFLTYFQNEAQLEKSRLLSDRFSAERPKGSFSTLEIQRTEQGDSAMYLCASSLVSAYEQYFGPGTRLTVT.

The gene calls are TRBV9 and TRBJ2-7; TRBD2 matches at 7 bases. Looked up from germline, CDR1 is SGDLS and CDR2 is YYNGEE. The CDR3 sequence is 13 residues long. The J segment lost 7 bases and the V segment lost 3 bases, leaving 7 bases of the junction unmatched. CDR3 in amino acids: CASSANIGGEQYF. For the CDR3, the DNA is TGTGCCAGCAGCGCAAATATCGGGGGGGAGCAGTACTTC. Variable domain in full (rest from reference TRBV9 and TRBJ2-7): DSGVTQTPKHLITATGQRVTLRCSPRSGDLSVYWYQQSLDQGLQFLIQYYNGEERAKGNILERFSAQQFPDLHSELNLSSLELGDSALYFCASSANIGGEQYFGPGTRLTVT.